This entry describes one T cell receptor beta chain. Its specificity is not known. The length of the CDR3 is 16 residues. Germline V CDR1 and CDR2: MDHEN, SYDVKM. V was clipped by 2 bases and J by 8 bases; unmatched bases: 11. This entry belongs to a study of cytomegalovirus exposure and HLA in healthy donors. Findings and limits, study-wide: Only CMV serostatus was available as immune exposure information. Presence/absence analysis assumed near-uniform sequencing depth across donors. Sequencing likely produced, as an artifact, a cluster of highly shared sequence variants.

Both 60 Vbeta primers and 13 Jbeta primers went into the PCR. Sequenced by immunoSEQ multiplex PCR; TCRdb stores in-frame clones only, minus some. The data hold roughly 180,000 clones, with around 82% observed a single time. The gene calls are TRBV28 and TRBJ2-1; 8 nucleotides align to TRBD2. The source material was PBMCs. The source of this sequence is a man aged 25 to 40 in good health and CMV-seronegative. In nucleotides, the CDR3 is TGTGCCAGCAGTTTAAGTGGGACTAGGAATGGTCATGAGCAGTTCTTC. Protein: CASSLSGTRNGHEQFF.